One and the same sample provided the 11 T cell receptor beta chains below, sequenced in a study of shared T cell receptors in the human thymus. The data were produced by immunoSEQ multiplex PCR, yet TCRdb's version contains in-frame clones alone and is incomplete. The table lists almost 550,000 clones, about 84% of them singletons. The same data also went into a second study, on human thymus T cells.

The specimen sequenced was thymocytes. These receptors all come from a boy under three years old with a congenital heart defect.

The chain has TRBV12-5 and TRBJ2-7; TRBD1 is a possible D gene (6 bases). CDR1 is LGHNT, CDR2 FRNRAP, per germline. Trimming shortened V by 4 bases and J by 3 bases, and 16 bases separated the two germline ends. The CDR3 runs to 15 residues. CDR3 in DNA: TGTGCTAGTGGTTCCGGGGACAAGGAACACTACGAGCAGTACTTC. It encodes CASGSGDKEHYEQYF.

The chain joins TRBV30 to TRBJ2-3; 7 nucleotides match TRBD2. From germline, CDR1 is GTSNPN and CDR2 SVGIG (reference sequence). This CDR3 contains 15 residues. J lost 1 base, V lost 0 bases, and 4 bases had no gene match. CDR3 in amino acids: CAWSVIREGTDTQYF. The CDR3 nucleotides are TGTGCCTGGAGTGTTATACGGGAGGGCACAGATACGCAGTATTTT.

The DNA of the CDR3 is TGCAGCGTGGGGACGGGGGCTAGCGGGAGGGCGGGGGAGCAGTACTTC. The encoded protein is CSVGTGASGRAGEQYF. The gene calls are TRBV29-1 and TRBJ2-7, with 12 positions matching TRBD2. After removal of 6 bases from V and 7 bases from J, the junction contained 16 bases not matched to a gene. The germline CDR1 and CDR2 sequences are SQVTM and ANQGSEA. The CDR3 contains 16 residues.

The chain's CDR3 is CASRTRTRRGAFF. For the CDR3, the DNA is TGTGCAAGTCGCACCCGGACAAGGCGAGGAGCTTTCTTT. The V and J genes are TRBV12-2 and TRBJ1-1; TRBD1, the D gene given by the table, was not confirmed from the DNA. TRBV12-2 is given as a pseudogene. This CDR3 has 13 amino acids.

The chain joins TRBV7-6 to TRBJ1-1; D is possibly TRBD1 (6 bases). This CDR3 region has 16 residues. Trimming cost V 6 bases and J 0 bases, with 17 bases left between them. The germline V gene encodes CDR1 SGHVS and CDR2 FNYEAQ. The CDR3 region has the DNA TGTGCCAGCAGACCCTCGCGGGGGGCCTTGAACACTGAAGCTTTCTTT. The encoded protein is CASRPSRGALNTEAFF.

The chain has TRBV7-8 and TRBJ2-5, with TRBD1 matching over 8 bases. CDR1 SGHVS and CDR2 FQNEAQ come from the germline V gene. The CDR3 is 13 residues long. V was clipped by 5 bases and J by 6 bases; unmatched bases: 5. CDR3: CASSTRTGKTQYF. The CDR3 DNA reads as TGTGCCAGCAGCACACGGACAGGGAAGACCCAGTACTTC. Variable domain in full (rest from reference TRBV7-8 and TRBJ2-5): GAGVSQSPRYKVAKRGQDVALRCDPISGHVSLFWYQQALGQGPEFLTYFQNEAQLDKSGLPSDRFFAERPEGSVSTLKIQRTQQEDSAVYLCASSTRTGKTQYFGPGTRLLVL.

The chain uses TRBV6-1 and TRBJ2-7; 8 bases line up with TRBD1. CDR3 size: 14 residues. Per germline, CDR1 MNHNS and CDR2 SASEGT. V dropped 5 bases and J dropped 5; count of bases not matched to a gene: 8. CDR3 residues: CASSTWTGLDEQYF. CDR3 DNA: TGTGCCAGCAGTACCTGGACAGGGTTGGACGAGCAGTACTTC.

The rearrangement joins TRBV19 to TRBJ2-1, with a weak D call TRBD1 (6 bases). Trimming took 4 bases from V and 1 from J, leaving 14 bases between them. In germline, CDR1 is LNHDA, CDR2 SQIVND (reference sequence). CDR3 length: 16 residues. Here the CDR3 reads CASSRRRTVSYNEQFF. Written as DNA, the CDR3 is TGTGCCAGTAGTAGACGTCGGACAGTGTCCTACAATGAGCAGTTCTTC.

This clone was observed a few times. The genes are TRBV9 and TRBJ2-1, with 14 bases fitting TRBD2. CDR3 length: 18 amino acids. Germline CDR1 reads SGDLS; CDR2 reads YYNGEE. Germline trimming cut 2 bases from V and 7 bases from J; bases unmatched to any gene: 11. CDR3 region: CASSVLGLAGETRNEQFF. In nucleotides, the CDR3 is TGTGCCAGCAGCGTCCTGGGACTAGCGGGAGAAACGCGAAATGAGCAGTTCTTC.

The CDR3 DNA sequence: TGTGCCAGCAGCGGGACAGGGGGCCACGAGCAGTACTTC. It codes for CASSGTGGHEQYF. V is TRBV6-1 and J is TRBJ2-7, with 12 positions matching TRBD1. V lost 6 bases to trimming and J lost 5 bases; unmatched junction nucleotides: 2. The germline V gene encodes CDR1 MNHNS and CDR2 SASEGT. There are 13 residues in the CDR3.

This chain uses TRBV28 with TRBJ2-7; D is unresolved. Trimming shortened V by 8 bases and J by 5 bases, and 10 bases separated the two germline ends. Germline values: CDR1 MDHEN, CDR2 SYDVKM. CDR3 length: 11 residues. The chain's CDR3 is CASRKEDEQYF. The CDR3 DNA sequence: TGTGCCAGCCGGAAAGAGGACGAGCAGTACTTC. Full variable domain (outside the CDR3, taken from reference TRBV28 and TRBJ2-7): DVKVTQSSRYLVKRTGEKVFLECVQDMDHENMFWYRQDPGLGLRLIYFSYDVKMKEKGDIPEGYSVSREKKERFSLILESASTNQTSMYLCASRKEDEQYFGPGTRLTVT.